This TCR beta chain was identified in a study of shared clonotypes between healthy human individuals. Study observations and caveats: Owing to a small donor count, the genetic and exposure-history diversity represented was limited.

With respect to this clone: Its antigen is currently unknown. This same CDR3 is encoded by further DNA sequences in the sample.

It was CD45RO-negative cells, positively selected for CCR7, that made up naive CD8 cells, with terminally differentiated effector memory CD45RA+ cells excluded. The V end was cut by 1 base, the J end by 0 bases, with 7 bases between. Germline V gene data show CDR1 as ENHRY and CDR2 as SYGVKD. The CDR3 length is 14 residues. Sequenced by immunoSEQ multiplex PCR; TCRdb stores in-frame clones only, minus some. The data contain 1.5 million to 2.5 million clones, 85% to 95% of them seen just once; the ten biggest clones take up 1% to 1.5%. This receptor was obtained from a man aged 18 to 30 in good health. The sequenced sample was naive CD8+ T cells sorted from blood. The chain links TRBV10-3 to TRBJ2-7; D is ambiguous. The CDR3 DNA follows: TGTGCCATCAGTGAGTTGGACCTCTCCTACGAGCAGTACTTC. It specifies CAISELDLSYEQYF.